This T cell receptor (beta chain) derives from a study of T cells in women clearing cervical HPV infection. On the study more broadly: Donors had HPV16-related CIN3 or worse; 2 had invasive cancer. Findings and limits, study-wide: CIN3+ cases had significantly higher TCR repertoire richness than controls, but evenness did not differ. Unknown T-cell numbers per sample may underlie the richness differences.

Trimming took off 7 bases at V and 5 bases at J, with 9 bases between the two ends. Looked up from germline, CDR1 is MNHEY and CDR2 is SVGEGT. The CDR3 has 12 amino acids. Using immunoSEQ multiplex PCR, the repertoire was profiled, and TCRdb retains in-frame clones only, with some absent. This repertoire includes around 20,000 clones. Details on this clone: The antigen is unknown. The missing CDR3 end, 3 residues past where the read stops, is filled in from the germline J gene.

All donors had a single incident cervical HPV16 infection, not prevalent. This receptor was obtained from a woman between 18 and 75 years old with a cervical HPV16 infection that either progressed to CIN3+ or cleared (not recorded which). V gene TRBV6-2 or TRBV6-3 combines with J gene TRBJ1-5, with D possibly being TRBD1 (6 bases). The source material was blood buffy coat. Partial CDR3 DNA: TGTGCCAGCACTACAGGGTATCAGCCC. Translation: CASTTGYQP. The entire CDR3 is CASTTGYQPQHF.